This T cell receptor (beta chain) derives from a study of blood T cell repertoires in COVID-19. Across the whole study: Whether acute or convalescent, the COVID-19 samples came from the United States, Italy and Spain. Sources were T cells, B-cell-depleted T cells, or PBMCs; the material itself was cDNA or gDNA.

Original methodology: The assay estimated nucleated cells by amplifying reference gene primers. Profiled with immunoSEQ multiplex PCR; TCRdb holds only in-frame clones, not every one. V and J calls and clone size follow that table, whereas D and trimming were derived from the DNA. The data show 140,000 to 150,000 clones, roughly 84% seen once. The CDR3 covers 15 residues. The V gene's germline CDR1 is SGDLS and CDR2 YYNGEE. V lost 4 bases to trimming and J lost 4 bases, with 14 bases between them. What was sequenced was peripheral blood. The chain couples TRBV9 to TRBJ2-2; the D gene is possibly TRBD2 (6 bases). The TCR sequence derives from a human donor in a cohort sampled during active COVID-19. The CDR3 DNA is TGTGCCAGCAGCCCCAGGTGGGACTCCACCGGGGAGCTGTTTTTT. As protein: CASSPRWDSTGELFF.